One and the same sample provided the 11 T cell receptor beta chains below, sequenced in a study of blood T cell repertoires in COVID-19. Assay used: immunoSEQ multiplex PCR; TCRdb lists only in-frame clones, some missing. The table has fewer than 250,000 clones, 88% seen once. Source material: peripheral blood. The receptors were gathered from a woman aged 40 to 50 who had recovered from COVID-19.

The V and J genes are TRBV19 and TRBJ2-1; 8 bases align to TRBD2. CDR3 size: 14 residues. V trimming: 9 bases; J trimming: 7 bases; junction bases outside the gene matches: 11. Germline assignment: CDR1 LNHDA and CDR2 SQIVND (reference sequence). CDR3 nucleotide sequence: TGTGCCAGCGCTTCTAGCGGGCTGGGAAATGAGCAGTTCTTC. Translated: CASASSGLGNEQFF.

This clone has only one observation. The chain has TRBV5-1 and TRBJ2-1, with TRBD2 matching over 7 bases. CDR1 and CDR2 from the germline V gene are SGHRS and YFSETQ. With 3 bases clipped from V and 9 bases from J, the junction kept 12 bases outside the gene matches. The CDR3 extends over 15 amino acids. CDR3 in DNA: TGCGCCAGCAGCTCTAGCGGAGACCGCCGGGGTGAGCAGTTCTTC. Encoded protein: CASSSSGDRRGEQFF.

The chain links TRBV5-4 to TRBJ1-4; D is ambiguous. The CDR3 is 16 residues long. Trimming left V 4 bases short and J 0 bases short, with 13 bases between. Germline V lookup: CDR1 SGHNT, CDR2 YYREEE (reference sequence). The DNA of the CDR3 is TGTGCCAGCAGCGTGAAAGAGGGTTCAACTAATGAAAAACTGTTTTTT. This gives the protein CASSVKEGSTNEKLFF. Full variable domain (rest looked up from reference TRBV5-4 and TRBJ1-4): ETGVTQSPTHLIKTRGQQVTLRCSSQSGHNTVSWYQQALGQGPQFIFQYYREEENGRGNFPPRFSGLQFPNYSSELNVNALELDDSALYLCASSVKEGSTNEKLFFGSGTQLSVL.

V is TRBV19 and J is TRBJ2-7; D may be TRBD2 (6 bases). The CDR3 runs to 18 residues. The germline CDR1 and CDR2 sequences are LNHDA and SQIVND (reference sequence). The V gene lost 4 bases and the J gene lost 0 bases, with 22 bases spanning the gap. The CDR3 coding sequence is TGTGCCAGTAGTAGATTCCGGGCGGGATCAACTAGCTCCTACGAGCAGTACTTC. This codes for CASSRFRAGSTSSYEQYF.

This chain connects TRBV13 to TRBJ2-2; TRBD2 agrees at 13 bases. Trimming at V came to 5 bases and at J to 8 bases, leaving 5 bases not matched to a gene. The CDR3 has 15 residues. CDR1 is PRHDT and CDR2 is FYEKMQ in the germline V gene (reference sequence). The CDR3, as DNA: TGTGCCAGCAGCCCCGGGACTAGCGGGGTGGGGGAGCTGTTTTTT. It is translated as CASSPGTSGVGELFF.

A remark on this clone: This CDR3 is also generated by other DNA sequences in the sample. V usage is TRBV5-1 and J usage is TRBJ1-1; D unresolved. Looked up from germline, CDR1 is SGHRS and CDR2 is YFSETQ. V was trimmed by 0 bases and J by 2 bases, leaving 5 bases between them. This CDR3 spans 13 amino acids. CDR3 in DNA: TGCGCCAGCAGCTTGGCGGGAAACACTGAAGCTTTCTTT. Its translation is CASSLAGNTEAFF.

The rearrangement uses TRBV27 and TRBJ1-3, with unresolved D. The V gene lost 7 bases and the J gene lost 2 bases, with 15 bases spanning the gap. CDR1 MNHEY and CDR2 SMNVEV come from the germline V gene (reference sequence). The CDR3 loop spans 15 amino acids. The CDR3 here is CASKKRWTAGNTIYF. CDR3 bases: TGTGCCAGCAAAAAAAGGTGGACTGCTGGAAACACCATATATTTT.

CDR3: CASSSRDTYQPQHF. The CDR3 nucleotides read TGTGCCAGCAGTTCACGGGACACCTATCAGCCCCAGCATTTT. The chain uses TRBV28 and TRBJ1-5; perhaps TRBD1 as D (6 bases). The V end was cut by 4 bases, the J end by 5 bases, with 12 bases between. This CDR3 comprises 14 residues. CDR1 and CDR2 (germline): MDHEN, SYDVKM. Full variable domain (outside the CDR3, taken from reference TRBV28 and TRBJ1-5): DVKVTQSSRYLVKRTGEKVFLECVQDMDHENMFWYRQDPGLGLRLIYFSYDVKMKEKGDIPEGYSVSREKKERFSLILESASTNQTSMYLCASSSRDTYQPQHFGDGTRLSIL.

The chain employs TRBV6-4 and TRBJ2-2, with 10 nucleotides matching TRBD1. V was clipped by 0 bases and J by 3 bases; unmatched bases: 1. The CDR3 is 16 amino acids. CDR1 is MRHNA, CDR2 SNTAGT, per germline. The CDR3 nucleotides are TGTGCCAGCAGTGACTCCGGGACAGGGGACACCGGGGAGCTGTTTTTT. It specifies CASSDSGTGDTGELFF.

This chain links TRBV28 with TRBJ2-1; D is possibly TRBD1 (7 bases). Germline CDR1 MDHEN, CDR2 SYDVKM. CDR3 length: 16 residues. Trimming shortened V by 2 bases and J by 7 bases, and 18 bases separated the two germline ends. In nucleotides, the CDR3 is TGTGCCAGCAGTTTAGCGTCGGAGGGGGCGATGAATGAGCAGTTCTTC. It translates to CASSLASEGAMNEQFF.

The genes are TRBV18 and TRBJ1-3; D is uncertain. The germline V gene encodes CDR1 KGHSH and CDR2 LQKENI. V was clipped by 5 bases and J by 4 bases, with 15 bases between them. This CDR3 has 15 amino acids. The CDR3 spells CASSDGLSQGNTIYF. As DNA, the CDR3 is TGTGCCAGCTCAGATGGACTGTCGCAGGGAAACACCATATATTTT. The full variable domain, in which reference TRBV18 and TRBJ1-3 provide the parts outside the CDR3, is NAGVMQNPRHLVRRRGQEARLRCSPMKGHSHVYWYRQLPEEGLKFMVYLQKENIIDESGMPKERFSAEFPKEGPSILRIQQVVRGDSAAYFCASSDGLSQGNTIYFGEGSWLTVV.